This paragraph covers one TCR beta chain sequence. The repertoire was sequenced with immunoSEQ multiplex PCR; TCRdb's copy has only in-frame clones and lacks some. The table records about 270,000 clones, approximately 89% of them present only once. These data come from a study of blood T cell repertoires in COVID-19. Study context: Donors in the United States, Italy and Spain gave samples during acute or convalescent COVID-19. Sources were T cells, B-cell-depleted T cells, or PBMCs; the material itself was cDNA or gDNA.

Trimming at V came to 6 bases and at J to 5 bases, leaving 9 bases not matched to a gene. This CDR3 contains 14 residues. Germline CDR1 is KGHSH and CDR2 is LQKENI. The recovered donors of Cohort 3 showed two negative PCRs, clearance, or symptom resolution. The V and J genes are TRBV18 and TRBJ2-5; TRBD2 agrees at 7 bases. The clonotype was recovered from a woman younger than 30 who had recovered from COVID-19. Sequences were obtained from PBMCs or T cells enriched from blood (not recorded which). In nucleotides, the CDR3 is TGTGCCAGCTCTCCGAGGGAGGGGCAGGAGACCCAGTACTTC. Translated: CASSPREGQETQYF.